This T cell receptor (beta chain) is from a study of tumor and adjacent non-tumor tissue in lung cancer. Notes on this clonotype: Its matching antigen is unknown. The CDR3 ends on some other residue instead of the conserved phenylalanine or tryptophan, so this is likely a read error.

A modified ARM-PCR protocol with three rounds of nested PCR amplified TCRbeta. TCRdb reprocessed the multiplex PCR reads with MiXCR, giving one entry per CDR3 protein. The sample lists roughly 140,000 distinct CDR3 sequences; roughly 66% were seen once. The study, taken as a whole, reports: Higher tumor TCR diversity was associated with shorter survival.

No cell sorting was done before RNA was extracted from the tissue. Trimming cost V 6 bases and J 11 bases, with 17 bases left between them. The CDR3 has 13 residues. Looked up from germline, CDR1 is MNHEY and CDR2 is SVGEGT. The TCR comes from a man between 60 and 75 years old with small cell lung cancer. The J gene is TRBJ1-5, the V gene TRBV6-2 or TRBV6-3; D not certain. Material for sequencing was lung tumor tissue. CDR3: CASSPAGIPAQHL. The DNA of the CDR3 is TGTGCCAGCAGCCCCGCCGGCATCCCAGCCCAGCATCTT.